One sample yielded the 2 T cell receptor beta chains listed below, sequenced in a study of blood T cell repertoires in COVID-19. Repertoires were generated with immunoSEQ multiplex PCR, while TCRdb's copy carries only in-frame clones and drops some. Among fewer than 110,000 clones listed, roughly nine tenths were seen once. Specimen: peripheral blood. The receptors stem from a man aged 45-65 years with acute or convalescent COVID-19.

The chain joins TRBV27 to TRBJ1-6; possibly TRBD1 for D (5 bases). V lost 5 bases and J lost 9, with 20 bases in between. CDR3 length equals 16 residues. Looked up from germline, CDR1 is MNHEY and CDR2 is SMNVEV (reference sequence). CDR3 bases: TGTGCCAGCAGTCTGCGGGGCTCGCCAAGAGGTTCACCCCTCCACTTT. Translating gives CASSLRGSPRGSPLHF.

The chain couples TRBV2 to TRBJ1-5; 9 bases are shared with TRBD1. In germline, CDR1 is SNHLY, CDR2 FYNNEI. V lost 7 bases, J lost 6 bases, and 7 bases stayed unmatched. This CDR3 comprises 14 residues. CDR3 in amino acids: CASNLQGAGQPQHF. The CDR3 DNA sequence: TGTGCCAGCAATCTACAGGGGGCGGGTCAGCCCCAGCATTTT.